One T cell receptor (beta chain) is described in this entry. The sample originates from a study of blood T cell repertoires in COVID-19. Across the study: T cells, B-cell-depleted T cells, or PBMCs provided the cDNA or gDNA that served as material.

Repertoires were generated with immunoSEQ multiplex PCR, while TCRdb's copy carries only in-frame clones and drops some. The sample includes 250,000 to 300,000 clones, around 84% of them seen just once. The sample comprised PBMCs or T cells enriched from blood (not recorded which). This receptor was obtained from a woman aged 50 to 65 who had been exposed to COVID-19.

The CDR3 sequence: CAISEGQGAFGNQPQHF. CDR3 nucleotides: TGTGCCATCAGTGAAGGACAGGGGGCGTTTGGCAATCAGCCCCAGCATTTT. The rearrangement uses TRBV10-3 and TRBJ1-5; TRBD1 agrees at 11 bases. The CDR3 runs to 17 residues. The V gene end was trimmed by 3 bases and the J gene end by 2 bases; junction bases not matched to a gene: 6. Germline-derived CDR1 and CDR2 are ENHRY and SYGVKD.